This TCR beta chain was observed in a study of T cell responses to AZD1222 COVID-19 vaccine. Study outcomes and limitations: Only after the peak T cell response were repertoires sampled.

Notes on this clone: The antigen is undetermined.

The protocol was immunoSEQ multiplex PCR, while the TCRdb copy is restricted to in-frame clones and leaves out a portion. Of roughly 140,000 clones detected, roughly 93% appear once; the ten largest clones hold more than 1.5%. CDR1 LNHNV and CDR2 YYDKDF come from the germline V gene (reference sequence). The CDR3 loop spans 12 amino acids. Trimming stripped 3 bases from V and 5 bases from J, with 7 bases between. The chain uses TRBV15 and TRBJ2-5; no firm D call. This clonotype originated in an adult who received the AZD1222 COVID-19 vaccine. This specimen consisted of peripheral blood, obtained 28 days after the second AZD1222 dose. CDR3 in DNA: TGTGCCACCAGCAGCTTCGCGGAGACCCAGTACTTC. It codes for CATSSFAETQYF.